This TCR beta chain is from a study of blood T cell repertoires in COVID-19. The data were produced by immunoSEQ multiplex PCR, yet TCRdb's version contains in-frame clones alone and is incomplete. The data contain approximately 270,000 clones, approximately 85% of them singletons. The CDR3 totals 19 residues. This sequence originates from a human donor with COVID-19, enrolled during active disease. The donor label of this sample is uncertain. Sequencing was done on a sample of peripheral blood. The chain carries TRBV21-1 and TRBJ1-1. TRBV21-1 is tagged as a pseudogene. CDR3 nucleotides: TGTGCCAGCAGCAAAGTGAGGAGGGGTTGTCGGGGTATGAACACTGAAGCTTTCTTT. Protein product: CASSKVRRGCRGMNTEAFF.